The clone carrying this T cell receptor beta chain was seen more than once but under ten times. Its specificity is unknown. This entry belongs to a study of cytomegalovirus exposure and HLA in healthy donors. Study-level results: Later analysis identified a missense DCLRE1C variant that was linked to TCR beta V- and J-gene trimming. No immune exposure information besides CMV serostatus was available.

The CDR3 is made up of 14 amino acids. J was trimmed by 1 base and V by 6 bases; bases with no gene match: 2. Per the germline V gene, CDR1 is SGHTA and CDR2 is FQGNSA. With 60 Vbeta and 13 Jbeta primers, the PCR was carried out. Profiled with immunoSEQ multiplex PCR; TCRdb holds only in-frame clones, not every one. The data contain some 170,000 clones, 8.5% to 10% of them singletons. The source of this sequence is a woman aged 25 to 45 in good health and CMV-seropositive. The sample consisted of PBMCs. The chain employs TRBV7-2 and TRBJ2-3; TRBD1 aligns across 9 bases. The CDR3 nucleotides are TGTGCCAGCAGACAGGGGGCTGGCACAGATACGCAGTATTTT. Translation gives CASRQGAGTDTQYF.